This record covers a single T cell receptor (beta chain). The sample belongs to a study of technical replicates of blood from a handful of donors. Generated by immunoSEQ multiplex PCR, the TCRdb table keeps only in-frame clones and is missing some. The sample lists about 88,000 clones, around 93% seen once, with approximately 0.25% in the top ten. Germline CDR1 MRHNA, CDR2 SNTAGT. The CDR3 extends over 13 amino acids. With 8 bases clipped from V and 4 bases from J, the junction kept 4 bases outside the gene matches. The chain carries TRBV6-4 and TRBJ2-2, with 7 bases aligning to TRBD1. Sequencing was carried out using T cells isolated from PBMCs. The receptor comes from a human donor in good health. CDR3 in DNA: TGTGCCAGCCCGGGACAGATCACCGGGGAGCTGTTTTTT. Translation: CASPGQITGELFF.